These T cell receptor beta chains were read from a single sample in a study of OX40 agonist ivuxolimab in advanced cancers. Assay: immunoSEQ multiplex PCR; the TCRdb copy retains only in-frame clones and omits some. The sample shows tens of thousands of clones, 80% to 95% of them seen only once. The material sequenced was CD4+ or CD8+ T cells sorted from blood, taken in a trial of the OX40 agonist ivuxolimab. Source of these receptors: an adult with an advanced solid tumor such as melanoma, head and neck, liver or kidney cancer. Each CDR3 is given with its conserved first and last residue. The order of the fields is D gene, V gene, J gene, clone size, CDR3 DNA, CDR3 protein. A D gene is named only where the DNA matches it firmly. Where a row states a size, it is once, few, many or the class of an expanded clone; other rows omit it.

D: TRBD1
V: TRBV27
J: TRBJ1-5
size: -
DNA: TGTGCCAGCAAAGGTGTCGGGACAGGCAACCAGCCCCAGCATTTT
CDR3: CASKGVGTGNQPQHF

D: -
V: TRBV19
J: TRBJ1-3
size: once
DNA: TGTGCCAGTAGTGTCCGCCCGCGCTCGTCTGGAAACACCATATATTTT
CDR3: CASSVRPRSSGNTIYF

D: TRBD2
V: TRBV5-1
J: TRBJ2-1
size: -
DNA: TGCGCCAGCAGCTCCGGACTAGCGGGAGGGACTGAGCAGTTCTTC
CDR3: CASSSGLAGGTEQFF

D: -
V: TRBV19
J: TRBJ2-6
size: -
DNA: TGTGCCAGTAGTACCCACACGTCTGGGGCCAACGTCCTGACTTTC
CDR3: CASSTHTSGANVLTF

D: -
V: TRBV30
J: TRBJ2-3
size: -
DNA: TGTGCCGCGATTCTAGCGTTAAGCACAGATACGCAGTATTTT
CDR3: CAAILALSTDTQYF

D: TRBD1
V: TRBV27
J: TRBJ2-7
size: once
DNA: TGTGCCAGCAGTTTATTGCGGACAGGGGCCTACGAGCAGTACTTC
CDR3: CASSLLRTGAYEQYF

D: -
V: TRBV7-2
J: TRBJ2-7
size: -
DNA: TGTGCCAGCAGCTTAGGGACGGAGAGCCCTGGGCAGTACTTC
CDR3: CASSLGTESPGQYF

D: -
V: TRBV21-1
J: TRBJ2-7
size: -
DNA: TGTGCCAGCAGCAAAGCCGAGGTCCACGAGCAGTACTTC
CDR3: CASSKAEVHEQYF

D: TRBD1
V: TRBV7-9
J: TRBJ2-5
size: -
DNA: TGTGCCAGCAGCTTATTGACAGGGCTTCAAGAGACCCAGTACTTC
CDR3: CASSLLTGLQETQYF

D: -
V: TRBV6-5
J: TRBJ2-5
size: -
DNA: TGTGCCAGCAGTTACTCCCATGGGCGTGTTGGGGAGACCCAGTACTTC
CDR3: CASSYSHGRVGETQYF

D: TRBD1
V: TRBV30
J: TRBJ1-2
size: -
DNA: TGTGCCTGGAGTGAACAGGGGGCGGACTATGGCTACACCTTC
CDR3: CAWSEQGADYGYTF

D: TRBD1
V: TRBV7-9
J: TRBJ2-1
size: -
DNA: TGTGCCAGCAGCTCGCCACAGGGGGTTAACAATGAGCAGTTCTTC
CDR3: CASSSPQGVNNEQFF

D: -
V: TRBV5-8
J: TRBJ2-1
size: -
DNA: TGTGCCAGCAGGTCGAGGACCACGGGGAATGAGCAGTTCTTC
CDR3: CASRSRTTGNEQFF

D: -
V: TRBV4-3
J: TRBJ2-7
size: -
DNA: TGCGCCAGCAGCCAAGATATAGGTCGCGAGCAGTACTTC
CDR3: CASSQDIGREQYF